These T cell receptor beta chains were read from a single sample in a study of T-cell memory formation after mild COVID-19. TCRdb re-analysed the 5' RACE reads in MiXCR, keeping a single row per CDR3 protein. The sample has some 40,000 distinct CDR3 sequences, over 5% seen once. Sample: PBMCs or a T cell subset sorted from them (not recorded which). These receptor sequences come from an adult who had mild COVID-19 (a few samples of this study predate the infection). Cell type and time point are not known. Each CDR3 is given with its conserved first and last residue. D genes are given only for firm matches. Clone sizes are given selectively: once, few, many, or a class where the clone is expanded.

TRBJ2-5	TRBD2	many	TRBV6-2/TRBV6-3	CASIRGLVGETQYF	TGTGCCAGCATAAGGGGACTAGTTGGTGAGACCCAGTACTTC
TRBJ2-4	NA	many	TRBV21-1	CATGTGLAKNIQYF	TGTGCCACCGGGACAGGGTTAGCCAAAAACATTCAGTACTTC
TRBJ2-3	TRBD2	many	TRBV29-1	CSGGVAGGTDTQYF	TGCAGCGGGGGGGTAGCGGGAGGCACAGATACGCAGTATTTT
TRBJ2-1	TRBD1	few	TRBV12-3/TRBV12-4	CASSLAGQGAYNEQFF	TGTGCCAGCAGTTTAGCGGGCCAGGGGGCCTACAATGAGCAGTTCTTC
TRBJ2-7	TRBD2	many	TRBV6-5	CASRYSGKTYEQYF	TGTGCCAGCAGATATAGCGGGAAGACCTACGAGCAGTACTTC
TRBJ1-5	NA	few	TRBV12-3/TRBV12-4	CASSTGVNQPQHF	TGTGCCAGCTCTACGGGTGTCAATCAGCCCCAGCATTTT
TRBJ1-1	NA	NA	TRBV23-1	CASRLQGTEAFF	TGCGCCAGCAGGCTACAGGGCACTGAAGCTTTCTTT
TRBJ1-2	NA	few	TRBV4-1	CASSPTGTSGSYTF	TGCGCCAGCAGCCCCACCGGGACAAGCGGAAGCTACACCTTC
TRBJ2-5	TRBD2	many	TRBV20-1	CSAMPLAGAQETQYF	TGCAGTGCTATGCCACTAGCGGGAGCACAAGAGACCCAGTACTTC
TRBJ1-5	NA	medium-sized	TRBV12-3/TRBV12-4	CASSFKGGNQPQHF	TGTGCCAGCAGTTTTAAGGGGGGGAATCAGCCCCAGCATTTT
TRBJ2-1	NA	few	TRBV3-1	CASPGLNEQFF	TGTGCCAGCCCCGGGTTGAATGAGCAGTTCTTC
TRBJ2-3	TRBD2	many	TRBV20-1	CSANAGGSTDTQYF	TGCAGTGCTAATGCGGGAGGTTCCACAGATACGCAGTATTTT
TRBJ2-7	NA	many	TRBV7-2	CASSSPNGRDEQYF	TGTGCCAGCAGCTCCCCGAATGGGCGCGACGAGCAGTACTTC
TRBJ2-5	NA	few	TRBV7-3	CASSLAAGTGETQYF	TGTGCCAGCAGTCTCGCAGCAGGTACCGGGGAGACCCAGTACTTC
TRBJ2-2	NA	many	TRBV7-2	CASSLEGRLNTGELFF	TGTGCCAGCAGCTTAGAAGGCAGACTCAACACCGGGGAGCTGTTTTTT
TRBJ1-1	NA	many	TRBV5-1	CASSLRTGNTEAFF	TGCGCCAGCAGCTTAAGGACCGGAAACACTGAAGCTTTCTTT
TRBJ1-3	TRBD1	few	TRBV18	CASSPSGTGPVDGSGNTIYF	TGTGCCAGCTCACCATCCGGGACAGGGCCAGTTGATGGCTCTGGAAACACCATATATTTT
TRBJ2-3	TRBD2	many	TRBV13	CASSPEVLAGGRTDTQYF	TGTGCCAGCAGCCCGGAGGTGTTAGCGGGGGGCCGCACAGATACGCAGTATTTT
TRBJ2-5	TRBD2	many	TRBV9	CASSPQAGGPSRSGTQYF	TGTGCCAGCAGCCCTCAAGCGGGAGGACCCAGCCGTTCCGGGACCCAGTACTTC
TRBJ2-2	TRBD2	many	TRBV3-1	CASSQESLAGVTGELFF	TGTGCCAGCAGCCAAGAGTCGCTAGCGGGAGTCACCGGGGAGCTGTTTTTT
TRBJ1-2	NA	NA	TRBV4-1	CASSRDTGYGYTF	TGCGCCAGCAGCCGCGATACAGGCTATGGCTACACCTTC
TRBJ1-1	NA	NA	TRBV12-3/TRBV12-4	CASSLIRVEAFF	TGTGCCAGCAGTTTAATCAGGGTCGAAGCTTTCTTT
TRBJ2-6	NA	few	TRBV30	CAWSMDSGANVLTF	TGTGCCTGGAGTATGGACTCCGGGGCCAACGTCCTGACTTTC
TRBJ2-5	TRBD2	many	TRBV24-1	CATSDHPGRAGEETQYF	TGTGCCACCAGTGACCACCCAGGGCGAGCGGGAGAAGAGACCCAGTACTTC
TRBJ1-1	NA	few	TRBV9	CASNRGDPGEAEAFF	TGTGCCAGCAACCGAGGAGACCCGGGCGAAGCTGAAGCTTTCTTT
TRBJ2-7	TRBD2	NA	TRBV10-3	CAISEAGTSGNYEQYF	TGTGCCATCAGTGAAGCTGGGACTAGCGGGAACTACGAGCAGTACTTC
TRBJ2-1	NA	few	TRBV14	CASSHWTAYNEQFF	TGTGCCAGCAGCCATTGGACAGCATACAATGAGCAGTTCTTC
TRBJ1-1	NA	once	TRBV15	CATSAGRGGYTEAFF	TGTGCCACCAGCGCTGGGAGGGGAGGGTACACTGAAGCTTTCTTT
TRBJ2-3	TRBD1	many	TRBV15	CATSGLTGGELTDTQYF	TGTGCCACCAGCGGTCTGACAGGGGGCGAATTAACAGATACGCAGTATTTT
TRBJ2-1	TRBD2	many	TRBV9	CASSVVRGGRISEQFF	TGTGCCAGCAGCGTAGTGCGGGGGGGCCGTATCAGTGAGCAGTTCTTC
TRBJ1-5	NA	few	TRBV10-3	CAISNQKDSSNQPQHF	TGTGCCATCTCGAACCAGAAGGACAGTAGCAATCAGCCCCAGCATTTT
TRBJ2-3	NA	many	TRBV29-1	CSVELGDTQYF	TGCAGCGTTGAGTTGGGAGATACGCAGTATTTT
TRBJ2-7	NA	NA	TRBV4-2	CASSQDHLRSSYEQYF	TGTGCCAGCAGCCAAGATCACTTACGGAGCTCCTACGAGCAGTACTTC
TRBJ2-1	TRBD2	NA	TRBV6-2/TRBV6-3	CASSEAGVGPNEQFF	TGTGCCAGCAGTGAAGCGGGAGTGGGGCCCAATGAGCAGTTCTTC
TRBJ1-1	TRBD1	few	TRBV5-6	CASSWGQVNTEAFF	TGTGCCAGCAGCTGGGGACAGGTGAACACTGAAGCTTTCTTT
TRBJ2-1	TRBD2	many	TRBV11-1	CASSLAPSGTSEQFF	TGTGCCAGCAGCTTAGCCCCTAGCGGGACAAGTGAGCAGTTCTTC
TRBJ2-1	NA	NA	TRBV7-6	CASSRYNEQFF	TGTGCCAGCAGTCGTTACAATGAGCAGTTCTTC
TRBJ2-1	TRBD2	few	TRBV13	CASSLGLAGSYNEQFF	TGTGCCAGCAGCTTAGGTCTAGCGGGCTCCTACAATGAGCAGTTCTTC
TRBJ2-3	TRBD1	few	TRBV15	CATSNNRGEGADTQYF	TGTGCCACCAGCAATAACAGGGGAGAAGGGGCAGATACGCAGTATTTT
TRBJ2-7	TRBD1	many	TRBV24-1	CATSRGQAYEQYF	TGTGCCACCAGTCGGGGACAGGCCTACGAGCAGTACTTC
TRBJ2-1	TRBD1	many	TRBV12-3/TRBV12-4	CASSLRGQTTYNEQFF	TGTGCCAGCAGTTTAAGGGGACAGACAACCTACAATGAGCAGTTCTTC